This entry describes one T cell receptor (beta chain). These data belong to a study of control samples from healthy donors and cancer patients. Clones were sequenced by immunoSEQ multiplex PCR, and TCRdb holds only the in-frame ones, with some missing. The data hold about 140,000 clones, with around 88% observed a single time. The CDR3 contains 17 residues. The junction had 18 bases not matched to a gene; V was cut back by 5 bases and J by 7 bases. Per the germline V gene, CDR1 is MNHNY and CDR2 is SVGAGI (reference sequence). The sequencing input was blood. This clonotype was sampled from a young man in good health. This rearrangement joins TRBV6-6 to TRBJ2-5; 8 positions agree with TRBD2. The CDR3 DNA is TGTGCCAGCAGTCCCCGGTGGATTAGCGGGGCCCTGGGGACCCAGTACTTC. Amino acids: CASSPRWISGALGTQYF.